The sequence of this T cell receptor (beta chain) was determined in a study of T cell repertoires in cytomegalovirus infection. Study as a whole: An indication of both CMV infection and matching HLA type came from public TCR beta signatures. General study points: The study identified carriers of CMV plus the relevant HLA from cumulative public TCR beta family frequency. Within the response measured ex vivo, HLA-C-restricted CMV-specific TCR beta clonotypes were dominant.

Trimming took 6 bases from V and 2 from J, leaving 13 bases between them. There are 13 residues in the CDR3. Per germline, CDR1 DFQATT and CDR2 SNEGSKA (reference sequence). TCRdb processed the reads anew with MiXCR; each CDR3 protein has one entry. The repertoire holds some 250,000 distinct CDR3 sequences, with less than 9.5% as singletons. This clonotype was seen only a few times. Its target is not known. The origin of this receptor is a human donor in good health (CMV status not recorded). Some clones in this sample may be carry-over from other donors' samples. The V gene is TRBV20-1, the J gene TRBJ2-5, with D possibly being TRBD2 (5 bases). The sample comprised PBMCs. The CDR3 here is CSASKTGQETQYF. In DNA, the CDR3 is TGCAGTGCGTCCAAAACGGGACAAGAGACCCAGTACTTC.